This T cell receptor beta chain was recovered during a study of a mutant IDH1 vaccine in newly diagnosed glioma. Whole-study context: Vaccination of patients was performed eight times, in weeks 1, 3, 5, 7, 11, 15, 19 and 23. First vaccine doses came 4-6 weeks after radiotherapy alone, or with temozolomide cycles. Study conclusions and caveats: It was around 93% of patients that developed vaccine-induced immune responses.

On this clone itself: Its antigen is still unknown.

Time point in this sample: week 5, during vaccination. The study gave 300 ug of mutant IDH1 20-mer peptide per vaccine dose, with topical imiquimod. TCRdb's table, derived via immunoSEQ multiplex PCR, lists solely in-frame clones and lacks some. The sample shows roughly 34,000 clones, approximately 50% of them seen only once. V was clipped by 3 bases and J by 1 base; unmatched bases: 6. This CDR3 is 15 amino acids long. Germline V CDR1 and CDR2: SGHNT, YYREEE (reference sequence). Sequenced here: PBMCs, sampled from a glioma patient whose treatment included an IDH1 peptide vaccine. The chain combines TRBV5-4 with TRBJ1-1; 7 bases match TRBD1. This clonotype was sampled from a woman aged 18-30 years with glioma. The CDR3 reads CASSSTGRGNTEAFF. The CDR3 bases are TGTGCCAGCAGCTCGACAGGGCGGGGGAACACTGAAGCTTTCTTT.